What follows is one T cell receptor (beta chain) and its context. Produced via immunoSEQ multiplex PCR; TCRdb's table is partial and in-frame only. The sample has 60,000 to 85,000 clones, approximately 94% seen once. These data are taken from a study of technical replicates of blood from a handful of donors. This CDR3 spans 12 amino acids. V was shortened by 8 bases and J by 2 bases, with 10 bases between the two germline ends. From germline, CDR1 is MNHEY and CDR2 SMNVEV (reference sequence). This chain uses TRBV27 with TRBJ2-7; D call uncertain. The sequenced sample was T cells isolated from PBMCs. This sequence originates from a human donor in good health. The DNA for the CDR3 is TGTGCCAGCCAGGCCGTGCCCTACGAGCAGTACTTC. Encoded protein: CASQAVPYEQYF.